Listed here are 5 T cell receptor beta chains from one sample, sequenced in a study of shared clonotypes between healthy human individuals. Libraries were prepared by immunoSEQ multiplex PCR; TCRdb keeps only in-frame clonotypes and omits some of them. The sample holds 2.3 million or so clones, 93% seen once. The sequencing sample was made of naive CD4+ T cells from PBMCs. The subset: CD45RA+ positively selected. The source is a man younger than 35 in good health. Some clones in this sample may be carry-over from other donors' samples.

The chain carries TRBV6-5 and TRBJ1-5, with 7 nucleotides matching TRBD1. From germline, CDR1 is MNHEY and CDR2 SVGAGI. V lost 5 bases to trimming and J lost 3 bases; unmatched junction nucleotides: 7. The CDR3 length is 15 residues. The DNA for the CDR3 is TGTGCCAGCAGTAAAACAGGGGTTTACAATCAGCCCCAGCATTTT. Protein product: CASSKTGVYNQPQHF.

This sequence joins TRBV28 and TRBJ2-7, with D unclear. Trimming took 3 bases from V and 0 from J, leaving 15 bases between them. The CDR3 runs to 16 residues. Germline CDR1 and CDR2: MDHEN and SYDVKM. CDR3 loop: CASSLRSGLRSYEQYF. The DNA for the CDR3 is TGTGCCAGCAGTTTGCGGTCCGGTCTCCGCTCCTACGAGCAGTACTTC.

The chain recombines TRBV10-3 with TRBJ2-6, with 8 positions matching TRBD1. Germline CDR1 is ENHRY and CDR2 is SYGVKD. The CDR3 is made up of 15 amino acids. V gave up 6 bases and J gave up 2 bases; unmatched junction bases: 3. DNA for the CDR3: TGTGCCATCAGCCCGGACAGGGCTGGGGCCAACGTCCTGACTTTC. This codes for CAISPDRAGANVLTF.

The gene calls are TRBV18 and TRBJ2-3; D unclear. V shed 4 bases and J shed 6 bases, with 14 bases lying between them. This CDR3 contains 14 residues. The germline V gene encodes CDR1 KGHSH and CDR2 LQKENI. This chain's CDR3 is CASSQSTDPDTQYF. The CDR3 nucleotides read TGTGCCAGCTCACAGTCGACGGATCCTGATACGCAGTATTTT.

Remarks on this clone: Additional DNA sequences in this sample encode the identical CDR3. The chain employs TRBV10-1 and TRBJ1-2; no reliable D call. Germline V gene data show CDR1 as WNHNN and CDR2 as SYGVQD (reference sequence). This CDR3 comprises 15 residues. V lost 5 bases and J 1 base, leaving 14 bases between the germline ends. CDR3 in amino acids: CASSLKPPSNYGYTF. The CDR3 DNA reads as TGCGCCAGCAGTTTGAAGCCCCCAAGTAACTATGGCTACACCTTC.